The 19 T cell receptor beta chains below were found in one sample sequenced in a study of regulatory T cells in long-lasting Graves disease. Time point described: newly diagnosed GD, antithyroid drugs for less than 3 months. PBMC RNA served as the TCR library source. Arm-PCR of CDR3 regions and iRepertoire HTBI primers were used to build TCR beta libraries. TCRdb re-analysed the multiplex PCR reads in MiXCR, keeping a single row per CDR3 protein. The repertoire holds about 610,000 distinct CDR3 sequences, with around 15% as singletons. The same data also contributed to another study, on T cells in Graves' hyperthyroidism and ophthalmopathy.

The material was peripheral blood mononuclear cells (PBMCs), obtained at new diagnosis, from a patient treated with antithyroid drugs. The receptors originated from a man younger than 30 with Graves disease.

This clonotype came up once. This could be a read error, since a much larger clone is one nucleotide away. The rearrangement links TRBV11-2 to TRBJ1-3; D uncertain. Trimming took 5 bases from V and 4 from J, leaving 15 bases between them. This CDR3 is 15 amino acids long. CDR1 and CDR2 from the germline V gene are SGHAT and FQNNGV. CDR3 amino acids: CASSPSLFPGNTIYF. DNA for the CDR3: TGTGCCAGCAGCCCCTCACTTTTTCCCGGAAACACCATATATTTT. The full variable domain, in which reference TRBV11-2 and TRBJ1-3 provide the parts outside the CDR3, is EAGVAQSPRYKIIEKRQSVAFWCNPISGHATLYWYQQILGQGPKLLIQFQNNGVVDDSQLPKDRFSAERLKGVDSTLKIQPAKLEDSAVYLCASSPSLFPGNTIYFGEGSWLTVV.

The chain has TRBV28 and TRBJ2-3; 7 bases are shared with TRBD1. The assigned J gene may be wrong: the sequence end matches TRBJ2-5 better. The CDR3 consists of 11 residues. Germline V gene lookup returns CDR1 MDHEN and CDR2 SYDVKM. The DNA of the CDR3 is TGTGCCAGCAGTTCGAGGGGGCCCCAGTACTTC. It translates to CASSSRGPQYF.

The rearrangement joins TRBV7-2 to TRBJ2-5, with 8 bases that match TRBD1. The CDR3 consists of 13 residues. Germline values: CDR1 SGHTA, CDR2 FQGNSA. Unmatched junction bases numbered 4, after V lost 5 bases and J lost 5 bases. CDR3 sequence reads: CASSRDRRETQYF. DNA of the CDR3: TGTGCCAGCAGCCGGGACAGGAGGGAGACCCAGTACTTC. Using reference TRBV7-2 and TRBJ2-5 for the parts outside the CDR3, the full variable domain is GAGVSQSPSNKVTEKGKDVELRCDPISGHTALYWYRQSLGQGLEFLIYFQGNSAPDKSGLPSDRFSAERTGGSVSTLTIQRTQQEDSAVYLCASSRDRRETQYFGPGTRLLVL.

This clonotype was found once. A clone one base away is much larger, so this may be a read error. The chain links TRBV9 to TRBJ2-5; TRBD2 matches 8 bases. This CDR3 has 15 amino acids. CDR1 is SGDLS and CDR2 is YYNGEE in the germline V gene. CDR3 sequence reads: CAGSVDGRLAETQYF. The CDR3 coding sequence is TGTGCCGGCAGCGTAGATGGGAGACTAGCGGAGACCCAGTACTTC.

In its sample, this clonotype was seen a few times. The chain links TRBV11-2 to TRBJ1-6; D remains ambiguous. In germline, CDR1 is SGHAT, CDR2 FQNNGV. V was pared by 0 bases and J by 7 bases, with 7 bases between. The CDR3 covers 14 residues. Written as DNA, the CDR3 is TGTGCCAGCAGCTTAGATATGACGAATTCACCCCTCCACTTT. Its translation: CASSLDMTNSPLHF.

This clonotype was observed many times. The chain links TRBV28 to TRBJ2-3, with TRBD1 as a possible D gene (6 bases). The CDR3 is 15 residues long. The germline CDR1 and CDR2 sequences are MDHEN and SYDVKM. The V gene lost 4 bases and the J gene lost 2 bases, with 13 bases spanning the gap. The CDR3 loop reads CASSYQGDITDTQYF. In DNA form, the CDR3 reads TGTGCCAGCAGTTATCAAGGGGACATCACAGATACGCAGTATTTT.

This chain connects TRBV9 to TRBJ2-7; no definite D call. CDR3 length: 15 residues. Trimming pared 4 bases from V and 2 bases from J, leaving 16 bases between. Germline CDR1 is SGDLS and CDR2 is YYNGEE. The CDR3 reads CASSPGAELTYEQYF. The CDR3 nucleotides are TGTGCCAGCAGCCCTGGCGCCGAATTGACCTACGAGCAGTACTTC.

This clonotype was seen more than once but under ten times. V gene TRBV20-1 combines with J gene TRBJ2-1; 13 bases are a match to TRBD2. Germline trimming cut 2 bases from V and 0 bases from J; bases unmatched to any gene: 13. The CDR3 runs 20 residues. Germline-derived CDR1 and CDR2 are DFQATT and SNEGSKA (reference sequence). The CDR3 region has the DNA TGCAGTGCTAGACCGGATGTACTAGCGGGAGGGAAGAGCTCCTACAATGAGCAGTTCTTC. Its protein product is CSARPDVLAGGKSSYNEQFF.

Ten or more counts support this clonotype. The V gene is TRBV7-9, the J gene TRBJ2-1, with no clear D. V was trimmed by 3 bases and J by 5 bases, leaving 20 bases between them. CDR3 size: 17 residues. CDR1 is SEHNR and CDR2 is FQNEAQ in the germline V gene (reference sequence). CDR3 nucleotides: TGTGCCAGCAGCTTGGTCTGGTCCGGCGGAGCTGACAATGAGCAGTTCTTC. Protein: CASSLVWSGGADNEQFF.

This clonotype has a count of ten or more. The gene calls are TRBV2 and TRBJ1-4; D is ambiguous. Germline CDR1 is SNHLY and CDR2 is FYNNEI. The CDR3 covers 12 residues. V lost 6 bases, J lost 5 bases, and 7 bases lay in between. The CDR3 nucleotides read TGTGCCAGCAGCTACTTAAATGAAAAACTGTTTTTT. Its protein product is CASSYLNEKLFF.

Worth noting for this clonotype: This may stem from a read error, because a much larger clone lies one nucleotide away. The DNA of the CDR3 is TGCAGCGTTGTAGGGGACCCCAACGGCAAAAACATTCAGCACTTC. This codes for CSVVGDPNGKNIQHF. The chain carries TRBV29-1 and TRBJ2-4; D is tentatively TRBD1 or TRBD2 (5 bases each). The CDR3 contains 15 residues. In germline, CDR1 is SQVTM, CDR2 ANQGSEA. The variable domain in full, with the rest retrieved from reference TRBV29-1 and TRBJ2-4, is SAVISQKPSRDICQRGTSLTIQCQVDSQVTMMFWYRQQPGQSLTLIATANQGSEATYESGFVIDKFPISRPNLTFSTLTVSNMSPEDSSIYLCSVVGDPNGKNIQHFGAGTRLSVL.

This clonotype was detected ten times or more. The genes are TRBV20-1 and TRBJ2-3; weak D call: TRBD2 (6 bases). Germline V gives CDR1 DFQATT, CDR2 SNEGSKA (reference sequence). The CDR3 runs 15 residues. The germline V and J ends were trimmed by 0 bases and 3 bases, with 13 bases remaining between them. The CDR3 coding sequence is TGCAGTGCTAGAGATGGGGGAGGCAGTACAGATACGCAGTATTTT. Its translation is CSARDGGGSTDTQYF.

The sample holds many counts of this clonotype. The chain uses TRBV12-3 or TRBV12-4 and TRBJ1-5; no clear D. The CDR3 has 14 residues. V was shortened by 1 base and J by 9 bases, with 13 bases between the two germline ends. CDR3 protein: CASSLGAGSSPQHF. CDR3 nucleotide sequence: TGTGCCAGCAGTTTAGGCGCAGGATCCTCGCCCCAGCATTTT.

The rearrangement links TRBV18 to TRBJ1-2; a weak D match, TRBD1 (6 bases). CDR3 length: 15 residues. The germline gives CDR1 KGHSH, CDR2 LQKENI. With 6 bases removed from V and 0 bases from J, the gap between germline ends came to 14 bases. Here the CDR3 reads CASSPGTRSNYGYTF. The CDR3 nucleotides read TGTGCCAGCTCCCCCGGGACAAGATCTAACTATGGCTACACCTTC.

For this clonotype: Germline and junction disagree at one end, which may indicate a read error. The chain couples TRBV7-7 to TRBJ2-5; the match to TRBD2 covers 9 bases. This CDR3 has 15 residues. The germline V gene encodes CDR1 SSHAT and CDR2 FNYEAQ (reference sequence). In DNA, the CDR3 is TGTGCTAGCAGCTTAGCGGGAGCCCTTGGAGAGACCCAGTACTTC. Residues: CASSLAGALGETQYF.

The gene calls are TRBV2 and TRBJ2-2; D gene uncertain. Germline assignment: CDR1 SNHLY and CDR2 FYNNEI. Trimming shortened V by 2 bases and J by 1 base, and 11 bases separated the two germline ends. There are 16 residues in the CDR3. CDR3 amino acids: CASSELVRLNTGELFF. CDR3 nucleotides: TGTGCCAGCAGTGAATTGGTTCGCCTGAACACCGGGGAGCTGTTTTTT.

The V gene is TRBV30, the J gene TRBJ2-7; the D gene is possibly TRBD1 (6 bases). Per the germline V gene, CDR1 is GTSNPN and CDR2 is SVGIG (reference sequence). The CDR3 extends over 13 amino acids. V was trimmed by 7 bases and J by 4 bases, leaving 17 bases between them. This chain's CDR3 is CAYTGKGRYEQYF. In DNA, the CDR3 is TGTGCCTATACAGGGAAGGGTAGGTACGAGCAGTACTTC.

The chain recombines TRBV29-1 with TRBJ2-1; possibly TRBD2 for D (5 bases). Trimming took 4 bases from V and 7 from J, leaving 11 bases between them. In germline, CDR1 is SQVTM, CDR2 ANQGSEA. The CDR3 has 12 amino acids. The CDR3 loop reads CSVATRGNEQFF. CDR3 nucleotides: TGCAGCGTTGCGACCCGCGGGAATGAGCAGTTCTTC.

This clonotype came up a few times. The chain is built from TRBV29-1 and TRBJ1-5; weak D call: TRBD1 (6 bases). Germline V gives CDR1 SQVTM, CDR2 ANQGSEA. This CDR3 has 13 amino acids. The V end was cut by 3 bases, the J end by 5 bases, with 11 bases between. The chain's CDR3 is CSVEEDRYQPQHF. CDR3 sequence (DNA): TGCAGCGTTGAGGAAGACAGGTATCAGCCCCAGCATTTT.